This TCR beta chain derives from a study of T-cell memory formation after mild COVID-19. The CDR3 runs to 16 residues. With 4 bases removed from V and 5 bases from J, the gap between germline ends came to 19 bases. MiXCR, applied by TCRdb to the 5' RACE reads, yields one record per CDR3 protein. The table has around 450,000 distinct CDR3 sequences, roughly 20% seen once; the top ten hold 7.5% to 10%. This TCR was recovered from an adult woman who had mild COVID-19 (a few samples of this study predate the infection). Cell type and time point are not known. The chain has TRBV12-3 or TRBV12-4 and TRBJ2-3; tentative D call: TRBD2 (5 bases). Sequences were obtained from PBMCs or a T cell subset sorted from them (not recorded which). CDR3 amino acids: CASSSLFHGIEDTQYF. The DNA for the CDR3 is TGTGCCAGCAGTTCTCTATTTCACGGGATTGAAGATACGCAGTATTTT.